The clone carrying this TCR beta chain appeared once. No antigen is known for it. TCRdb keeps only in-frame clones here, not all; method: immunoSEQ multiplex PCR. This sample has more than 100,000 clones, with approximately 86% found just once. This specimen belongs to a study of T cell responses to AZD1222 COVID-19 vaccine. Overall study findings and caveats: Spike-specific TCR repertoires showed rising breadth and depth after two AZD1222 doses. Possibly, clonal diversity was underestimated; donors were largely white British and included more females.

This TCR was sampled from an adult in good health. The sequencing here drew on peripheral blood, taken on day 0 of AZD1222 vaccination.

CDR3 nucleotides: TGTGCCAGCTCCCCAACGGGGGACGCGAGGAGGAACACTGAAGCTTTCTTT. It yields the protein CASSPTGDARRNTEAFF. V and J are TRBV18 and TRBJ1-1; D is perhaps TRBD1 (5 bases). Germline V gives CDR1 KGHSH, CDR2 LQKENI. Trimming cost V 6 bases and J 1 base, with 21 bases left between them. The CDR3 runs 17 residues.